Below, one T cell receptor beta chain is given with its context. Its antigen is still unknown. Sequencing used immunoSEQ multiplex PCR; TCRdb keeps in-frame clones, though not all of them. Here the sample spans roughly 70,000 clones, approximately 83% being singletons. The record originates from a study of a mutant IDH1 vaccine in newly diagnosed glioma. The overall study: Treated patients had a mean age of around 40 years and a sex split that was roughly 60% male and about 40% female. Receipt of radiotherapy, temozolomide, or both preceded the study, and most received both. General study results and limits: Induction of immune responses by the vaccine occurred in about 92% of patients. Seemingly, pseudoprogression had no relation to changes in the top peripheral T cell clonotypes.

Regarding time point: baseline, week 1 (first vaccination visit). Treatment here: pre-vaccination baseline after standard-of-care therapy. The sequence was obtained from a man aged 25-40 years with glioma. The sequences come from PBMCs, collected from a glioma patient treated with radiotherapy, temozolomide or both.

Here the CDR3 DNA reads TGTGCCAGCAGCTTGGCCGGACAGGGTCGTTTTTTT. Its protein is CASSLAGQGRFF. The chain uses TRBV5-4 and TRBJ1-4; 8 positions match TRBD1. The CDR3 extends over 12 amino acids. V shed 0 bases and J 17 bases; nucleotides not matched to a gene: 6. CDR1 SGHNT and CDR2 YYREEE come from the germline V gene (reference sequence).